This T cell receptor (beta chain) was observed in a study of blood T cell repertoires in COVID-19. Across the study: Samples taken during acute and convalescent COVID-19 were collected in the United States, Italy and Spain. PBMCs, B-cell-depleted T cells, or T cells were the source of the cDNA or gDNA that made up the material.

There are 12 residues in the CDR3. The ends were cut back, 4 bases at V and 7 bases at J, with 11 bases in the middle. Germline V gene sequence: CDR1 SGDLS, CDR2 YYNGEE. In the original processing: Scientists estimated how many nucleated cells there were by amplifying reference gene primers. Sequencing was performed with immunoSEQ multiplex PCR; in TCRdb, only in-frame clones are kept and a portion is missing. The D gene and trimming were derived from the DNA, and the V and J assignments and clone size from that table. The table lists about 270,000 clones, around nine tenths of them singletons. The sequence came from a man aged 35-49 years with active or convalescent COVID-19. The J gene is TRBJ1-2, the V gene TRBV9; D is undetermined. Sequenced sample: peripheral blood. The CDR3 DNA follows: TGTGCCAGCAGCCTGCACAGTTTTGGCTACACCTTC. This encodes CASSLHSFGYTF. Full variable domain (missing parts from reference TRBV9 and TRBJ1-2): DSGVTQTPKHLITATGQRVTLRCSPRSGDLSVYWYQQSLDQGLQFLIQYYNGEERAKGNILERFSAQQFPDLHSELNLSSLELGDSALYFCASSLHSFGYTFGSGTRLTVV.